The 31 T cell receptor beta chains in this list originate from one sample, sequenced in a study of human T cells and chemical hapten exposure. Library construction involved attaching unique molecular identifiers to individual cDNA molecules, which allowed quantitative, reproducible TCR counting. TCRdb used MiXCR to reprocess the reads, holding one entry per CDR3 protein. Of about 120,000 distinct CDR3 sequences listed, more than 8.5% were seen once; the top ten hold about 1.4%. The authors extracted total RNA from unfractionated whole blood. The sample was whole blood. These receptors all stem from a human donor in good health. Some clones in this sample may be carry-over from other donors' samples.

This clonotype has a handful of counts. This sequence joins TRBV7-2 and TRBJ2-1; no firm D call. Trimming left V 1 base short and J 7 bases short, with 11 bases between. CDR1 and CDR2 (germline): SGHTA, FQGNSA. CDR3 length equals 14 residues. This CDR3 is CASSLESAVNEQFF. The DNA for the CDR3 is TGTGCCAGCAGCTTAGAGTCGGCGGTGAATGAGCAGTTCTTC.

This clonotype has just a few counts. The chain recombines TRBV6-6 with TRBJ2-5; 11 bases align to TRBD2. This CDR3 has 16 residues. V trimming: 2 bases; J trimming: 4 bases; junction bases outside the gene matches: 6. Germline lookup yields CDR1 MNHNY and CDR2 SVGAGI (reference sequence). The CDR3 DNA is TGTGCCAGCAGTTACGTTCTAGCGGGGGGTCCAGAGACCCAGTACTTC. This codes for CASSYVLAGGPETQYF.

This clonotype was picked up many times. The chain uses TRBV29-1 and TRBJ2-7; possible D gene TRBD2, 5 bases. The CDR3 contains 14 residues. From germline, CDR1 is SQVTM and CDR2 ANQGSEA. V lost 3 bases and J 0 bases, leaving 12 bases between the germline ends. CDR3: CSVEGGGSSYEQYF. In DNA form, the CDR3 reads TGCAGCGTTGAGGGCGGAGGAAGCTCCTACGAGCAGTACTTC.

The V and J genes are TRBV5-1 and TRBJ2-1; 10 positions match TRBD1. Germline lookup yields CDR1 SGHRS and CDR2 YFSETQ. After removal of 0 bases from V and 6 bases from J, the junction contained 6 bases not matched to a gene. CDR3 length equals 16 residues. CDR3 sequence reads: CASSLVGTGAFNEQFF. In DNA form, the CDR3 reads TGCGCCAGCAGCTTGGTAGGGACAGGGGCGTTCAATGAGCAGTTCTTC. Full variable domain (rest looked up from reference TRBV5-1 and TRBJ2-1): KAGVTQTPRYLIKTRGQQVTLSCSPISGHRSVSWYQQTPGQGLQFLFEYFSETQRNKGNFPGRFSGRQFSNSRSEMNVSTLELGDSALYLCASSLVGTGAFNEQFFGPGTRLTVL.

The chain combines TRBV12-5 with TRBJ1-3; TRBD1 might be the D (6 bases). The CDR3 runs to 15 residues. Germline assignment: CDR1 LGHNT and CDR2 FRNRAP. The V end lost 6 bases, the J end lost 3 bases, and 15 bases lay between the germline ends. CDR3 nucleotides: TGTGCTAGTGGCCCGGGACAAGAGTATGGAAACACCATATATTTT. The encoded protein is CASGPGQEYGNTIYF.

This clonotype was counted a few times. The chain has TRBV2 and TRBJ1-1; no reliable D call. Germline CDR1 SNHLY, CDR2 FYNNEI. The CDR3 loop spans 13 amino acids. With 11 bases removed from V and 2 bases from J, the gap between germline ends came to 15 bases. DNA of the CDR3: TGTGCCGGGGAGGTAGAGCCCAACACTGAAGCTTTCTTT. Its translation is CAGEVEPNTEAFF.

This clonotype has just a few counts. The chain joins TRBV20-1 to TRBJ2-2; maybe TRBD1 (6 bases). The CDR3 is made up of 15 amino acids. Trimming left V 1 base short and J 6 bases short, with 15 bases between. The germline gives CDR1 DFQATT, CDR2 SNEGSKA (reference sequence). Here the CDR3 DNA reads TGCAGTGCTAGAGGGGCAGGGGTTGGGTCCGGGGAGCTGTTTTTT. Residues: CSARGAGVGSGELFF.

The rearrangement links TRBV2 to TRBJ2-1; 9 bases line up with TRBD2. Losses at the gene ends were 3 bases for V and 6 bases for J; bases not matched to a gene: 6. The CDR3 totals 15 residues. The germline V gene has CDR1 SNHLY and CDR2 FYNNEI. CDR3 bases: TGTGCCAGCAGTGAGAGTAGCGGGAGTTCCAATGAGCAGTTCTTC. Translating it yields CASSESSGSSNEQFF.

V usage is TRBV19 and J usage is TRBJ2-3, with 16 bases aligning to TRBD2. V lost 5 bases to trimming and J lost 2 bases; unmatched junction nucleotides: 7. The germline V gene has CDR1 LNHDA and CDR2 SQIVND (reference sequence). The length of the CDR3 is 18 residues. CDR3 in DNA: TGTGCCAGTAGTCCGGGACTAGCGGGAGGGGTTTACACAGATACGCAGTATTTT. Protein: CASSPGLAGGVYTDTQYF.

This clonotype was seen a few times. The gene calls are TRBV11-2 and TRBJ1-1, with D hard to call. The CDR3 has 15 amino acids. The V gene's germline CDR1 is SGHAT and CDR2 FQNNGV. Trimming took 1 base from V and 4 from J, leaving 13 bases between them. The CDR3 DNA follows: TGTGCCAGCAGCTTAGGGCTTCCTGGGATCACTGAAGCTTTCTTT. This sequence encodes CASSLGLPGITEAFF.

V gene TRBV7-2 combines with J gene TRBJ2-2; a weak D match, TRBD2 (6 bases). This CDR3 has 16 residues. Germline V lookup: CDR1 SGHTA, CDR2 FQGNSA. V was cut by 1 base and J by 4 bases, with 13 bases left in between. CDR3 sequence reads: CASSLVGGPGTGELFF. The CDR3 nucleotides read TGTGCCAGCAGCTTAGTCGGGGGTCCTGGCACCGGGGAGCTGTTTTTT.

This clonotype was recorded a few times. The CDR3: CASSLAGQLGTDTQYF. Written as DNA, the CDR3 is TGTGCCAGCAGCTTAGCGGGACAGCTTGGCACAGATACGCAGTATTTT. The chain couples TRBV7-2 to TRBJ2-3; 7 bases align to TRBD1. Per germline, CDR1 SGHTA and CDR2 FQGNSA. CDR3 length: 16 amino acids. Unmatched junction bases numbered 4, after V lost 0 bases and J lost 1 base.

This clonotype was observed a few times. The V call is TRBV20-1, the J call TRBJ2-7; TRBD2 aligns across 9 bases. From germline, CDR1 is DFQATT and CDR2 SNEGSKA (reference sequence). V was pared by 2 bases and J by 4 bases, with 3 bases of the junction left unmatched. CDR3 length: 13 residues. CDR3 protein: CSARLTSGYEQYF. As DNA, the CDR3 is TGCAGTGCTAGACTAACTAGCGGGTACGAGCAGTACTTC.

This clonotype appeared a few times. This chain uses TRBV7-9 with TRBJ1-4; 7 bases agree with TRBD1. This CDR3 comprises 16 residues. The trim removed 3 bases at V and 3 bases at J, leaving 7 bases unmatched. Germline V gene sequence: CDR1 SEHNR, CDR2 FQNEAQ (reference sequence). For the CDR3, the DNA is TGTGCCAGCAGCTTCCTATCCAGGGGGGCTAATGAAAAACTGTTTTTT. Its translation: CASSFLSRGANEKLFF.

This clonotype has only a few counts. This chain links TRBV5-1 with TRBJ2-7; 9 bases agree with TRBD1. Per the germline V gene, CDR1 is SGHRS and CDR2 is YFSETQ. Trimming cost V 4 bases and J 6 bases; bases outside gene matches: 8. The CDR3 has 14 amino acids. The CDR3 protein is CASSERWTGVEQYF. DNA for the CDR3: TGCGCCAGCAGCGAGCGGTGGACAGGGGTCGAGCAGTACTTC.

This clonotype was observed a handful of times. Here the CDR3 DNA reads TGTGCCAGCTCACCCCTGGGGGAGGGGGGCGAGCAGTACTTC. This gives the protein CASSPLGEGGEQYF. V usage is TRBV18 and J usage is TRBJ2-7, with a possible D match to TRBD2 (7 bases). V lost 3 bases and J lost 6, with 15 bases in between. The CDR3 has 14 residues. Germline loops: CDR1 KGHSH, CDR2 LQKENI.

In this sample, this clonotype turned up a few times. This chain joins TRBV3-1 and TRBJ1-2; D is unresolved. Per the germline V gene, CDR1 is LGHDT and CDR2 is YNNKEL (reference sequence). The CDR3 length is 15 residues. Trimming removed 0 bases from V and 1 base from J, with 9 bases in between. The CDR3 bases are TGTGCCAGCAGCCAAGATAAAAAGGGTAACTATGGCTACACCTTC. It translates to CASSQDKKGNYGYTF.

In this sample, this clonotype turned up a few times. One end of the junction is discordant with germline, which a read error may explain. This chain uses TRBV7-2 with TRBJ2-7; maybe TRBD2 (6 bases). Germline V gene lookup returns CDR1 SGHTA and CDR2 FQGNSA. This CDR3 region has 15 residues. Written as DNA, the CDR3 is TGTGCCAGCAGCTTATTGGCGGGGTTCCGCTACAAGCAGTACTTC. Translating gives CASSLLAGFRYKQYF.

The rearrangement links TRBV7-8 to TRBJ2-7, with 8 bases that match TRBD2. Germline-derived CDR1 and CDR2 are SGHVS and FQNEAQ. The J segment lost 0 bases and the V segment lost 1 base, leaving 5 bases of the junction unmatched. The CDR3 totals 16 residues. DNA for the CDR3: TGTGCCAGCAGCTTAGGGGGCGGGAGGAGCTCCTACGAGCAGTACTTC. Protein: CASSLGGGRSSYEQYF. Full variable domain (remainder filled in from reference TRBV7-8 and TRBJ2-7): GAGVSQSPRYKVAKRGQDVALRCDPISGHVSLFWYQQALGQGPEFLTYFQNEAQLDKSGLPSDRFFAERPEGSVSTLKIQRTQQEDSAVYLCASSLGGGRSSYEQYFGPGTRLTVT.

Ten or more counts support this clonotype. The V gene is TRBV14, the J gene TRBJ2-3; 7 bases line up with TRBD2. There are 16 residues in the CDR3. Germline V gene lookup returns CDR1 SGHDN and CDR2 FVKESK. V shed 3 bases, J shed 2 bases, and the junction held 8 bases outside the gene matches. In nucleotides, the CDR3 is TGTGCCAGCAGCCATTCGCTAGCGGCCCACACAGATACGCAGTATTTT. Protein sequence: CASSHSLAAHTDTQYF.

The V and J genes are TRBV27 and TRBJ1-1; no definite D call. V lost 0 bases and J lost 0, with 2 bases in between. Germline V gene data show CDR1 as MNHEY and CDR2 as SMNVEV (reference sequence). The CDR3 totals 13 residues. This CDR3 reads CASSLSVNTEAFF. DNA of the CDR3: TGTGCCAGCAGTTTATCCGTGAACACTGAAGCTTTCTTT.

This clonotype was counted a few times. V usage is TRBV11-2 and J usage is TRBJ1-3; D call uncertain. The germline gives CDR1 SGHAT, CDR2 FQNNGV. The V gene lost 4 bases and the J gene lost 9 bases, with 13 bases spanning the gap. The CDR3 extends over 13 amino acids. CDR3 in DNA: TGTGCCAGCAGCTCCGACCCCGAGGGCACCATATATTTT. It encodes CASSSDPEGTIYF.

This chain joins TRBV7-2 and TRBJ2-7; D is undetermined. The V and J ends lost 5 bases and 0 bases respectively, with 17 bases between them. The germline gives CDR1 SGHTA, CDR2 FQGNSA. CDR3 size: 16 residues. The CDR3 DNA is TGTGCCAGCAGCCCCGGGCCTTATCCGGGCTCCTACGAGCAGTACTTC. It yields the protein CASSPGPYPGSYEQYF.

This clonotype was found a few times. This rearrangement joins TRBV6-1 to TRBJ2-7; 11 nucleotides align to TRBD2. CDR1 is MNHNS, CDR2 SASEGT, per germline. V shed 1 base and J 3 bases; nucleotides not matched to a gene: 5. CDR3 length: 16 residues. CDR3 nucleotide sequence: TGTGCCAGCAGTGAAGAACTAGCGGGGGTATTCTACGAGCAGTACTTC. Its translation: CASSEELAGVFYEQYF.

The J gene is TRBJ2-3, the V gene TRBV7-8, with unresolved D. Trimming took off 5 bases at V and 2 bases at J, with 11 bases between the two ends. CDR3 length equals 14 residues. Per the germline V gene, CDR1 is SGHVS and CDR2 is FQNEAQ. CDR3 sequence reads: CASSLPRHTDTQYF. In DNA, the CDR3 is TGTGCCAGCAGCCTCCCCAGGCACACAGATACGCAGTATTTT.

In this sample, this clonotype turned up a few times. The V and J genes are TRBV25-1 and TRBJ1-2; D unresolved. The CDR3 is 16 residues long. Germline assignment: CDR1 MGHDK and CDR2 SYGVNS. V shed 2 bases and J shed 4 bases, with 17 bases lying between them. In nucleotides, the CDR3 is TGTGCCAGCAGTGAAACCGGACGCGTACACGGCTATGGCTACACCTTC. This gives the protein CASSETGRVHGYGYTF.

This clonotype was observed a handful of times. This chain connects TRBV7-9 to TRBJ2-7; TRBD2 might be the D (6 bases). CDR1 is SEHNR and CDR2 is FQNEAQ in the germline V gene (reference sequence). CDR3 length: 14 residues. The V end lost 5 bases, the J end lost 5 bases, and 16 bases lay between the germline ends. CDR3 in DNA: TGTGCCAGCAGCCGATCCACTAGCCTGCACGAGCAGTACTTC. Translated: CASSRSTSLHEQYF.

V gene TRBV20-1 combines with J gene TRBJ1-1, with D unresolved. V lost 2 bases and J lost 3, with 10 bases in between. The CDR3 is 13 amino acids. Per the germline V gene, CDR1 is DFQATT and CDR2 is SNEGSKA (reference sequence). The CDR3: CSARTSGYTEAFF. The CDR3 DNA is TGCAGTGCTAGAACCTCAGGATACACTGAAGCTTTCTTT.

This clonotype has more than one count but fewer than ten. The chain joins TRBV5-1 to TRBJ2-3; tentative D call: TRBD2 (6 bases). The germline CDR1 and CDR2 sequences are SGHRS and YFSETQ. The V end lost 0 bases, the J end lost 2 bases, and 10 bases lay between the germline ends. CDR3 length: 15 amino acids. The CDR3 sequence is CASSLASDPTDTQYF. CDR3 bases: TGCGCCAGCAGCTTGGCTAGCGACCCCACAGATACGCAGTATTTT.

This rearrangement joins TRBV5-6 to TRBJ2-1; tentative D call: TRBD1 (7 bases). Trimming removed 3 bases at V and 8 bases at J, with 9 bases between. The CDR3 covers 12 residues. Germline lookup yields CDR1 SGHDT and CDR2 YYEEEE. CDR3 nucleotides: TGTGCCAGCAGCTCAGGGGGGCATGAGCAGTTCTTC. Protein: CASSSGGHEQFF.

This clonotype was observed at least ten times. V is TRBV6-5 and J is TRBJ2-2; D possibly corresponds to TRBD1 (6 bases). Germline CDR1 and CDR2: MNHEY and SVGAGI. V shed 5 bases and J shed 4 bases, with 14 bases lying between them. This CDR3 is 15 amino acids long. CDR3: CASSHRAFGTGELFF. For the CDR3, the DNA is TGTGCCAGCAGTCACAGGGCCTTTGGCACCGGGGAGCTGTTTTTT.